This T cell receptor beta chain appears in the sequencing data of a study of blood T cell repertoires in COVID-19. Study in general: Whether acute or convalescent, the COVID-19 samples came from the United States, Italy and Spain. From T cells, B-cell-depleted T cells, or PBMCs came the material, which was cDNA or gDNA.

The CDR3 has 15 amino acids. Germline V gene data show CDR1 as LNHNV and CDR2 as YYDKDF (reference sequence). Trimming took off 3 bases at V and 2 bases at J, with 11 bases between the two ends. In the authors' methods: It was from reference gene primer amplification that nucleated cell counts were estimated. The data were produced by immunoSEQ multiplex PCR, yet TCRdb's version contains in-frame clones alone and is incomplete. The V and J calls and the clone size are those of that table, but D and trimming were determined from the DNA. Found here are some 35,000 clones, around nine tenths of them singletons; the top ten hold about 14%.

The chain uses TRBV15 and TRBJ2-1, with a possible D match to TRBD2 (5 bases). Sequenced input: peripheral blood. The source is a man in his sixties with active COVID-19. Written as DNA, the CDR3 is TGTGCCACCAGCAGCGGAGCGGCTACCTACAATGAGCAGTTCTTC. Its translation is CATSSGAATYNEQFF.